This T cell receptor beta chain was recovered during a study of T cell responses to AZD1222 COVID-19 vaccine (dated by TCRdb to the early 2020s). Notes on the research overall: A total of approximately 240 trial participants underwent TCR sequencing, of whom some 210 received two doses of AZD1222 and about 25 received two doses of the MenACWY control vaccine. Enrollment into the trials was organized by age into subgroups of 18-55, 56-69 and 70-plus years, and those subgroups contained about 160, 30 and 59 TCR-sequenced participants, respectively.

The time point label, as the study defines it: about 28 days (+/-7) after the second vaccine dose. AZD1222 recipients whose second dose came at about 4 weeks and those whose second dose came at about 12 weeks were combined into one group, since spike-specific TCR depth and breadth did not differ between the two schedules. Vaccinee samples came from UK trials COV001 and COV002, including a single-blind randomized controlled phase 2/3 trial of AZD1222 (ChAdOx1 nCoV-19) in healthy adults. Trial participant PBMC samples were collected at day 0 and day 28 after the second dose for TCRbeta chain sequencing. This clone was seen just once. Its antigen has not been determined. No base quality information exists; no much larger clone differs at one position. The CDR3 regions of human TCRbeta chains were analyzed by immunosequencing. The source study handled its data this way. Repertoire TCRs were matched against a reference library of SARS-CoV-2-specific TCRs generated with the MIRA antigen-specificity platform. Breadth meant the fraction of unique TCRs that were SARS-CoV-2-associated, whereas depth meant the fraction of total T cells that were SARS-CoV-2-associated. Using the MIRA data, every spike-specific TCR was mapped to the spike region that the TCR reacted to and assigned to either a CD4 or a CD8 class. Log10-transformed breadth and depth values were compared by one-way ANOVA with Sidak's multiple comparisons tests. The table comes from immuneACCESS by way of TCRdb, which keeps in-frame sequences with V and J called. Part of the clones is missing from these tables; in studies checked, under half for an unresolved V gene and the rest for unknown reasons. V and J calls and clone size come straight from that table; D and trimming were deduced from the DNA. This sample lists about 110,000 clones; 87% were detected once. Roughly 4.5% of the sample lies in the top ten.

The CDR3 runs 18 amino acids, cysteine and phenylalanine included. The CDR3 DNA has 54 bases and is translated from base 1. V is shortened by 2 bases, J by 0 bases, and the region joining them spans 17 bases. Per the germline V gene (reference sequence), LGHDT is the CDR1 and YNNKEL is the CDR2. The paper as a whole reports these results and caveats: Conclusions about previously exposed vaccinees were limited because only six AZD1222 recipients were SARS-CoV-2 seropositive at baseline. Reportedly, close to half of the unique spike-specific TCRs recognized epitopes lying outside the regions that are mutated in the B.1.351 and B.1.1.7 variants. A significant rise in spike-specific TCR breadth and depth was observed after two AZD1222 doses relative to day 0 and relative to MenACWY recipients. In the small 56-69-year group, the increase in depth fell short of significance, most likely because of low power. The whole spike protein was spanned by vaccine-associated CD4 TCRs, and dominant responses were seen in regions 160-218 and 743-854. Because no day 14 peak-response samples were available, the repertoires could be characterized only after the peak T cell response. Participants were mostly white British, with more females than males. The authors suggested clonal diversity may have been underestimated.

This TCR was recovered from an adult who received the AZD1222 COVID-19 vaccine. The rearrangement joined TRBV3-1 (or the pseudogene TRBV3-2) to TRBJ1-3; TRBD1 is possibly the D segment (6 matching bases). This specimen was peripheral blood, taken 28 days after the second AZD1222 dose. The CDR3 is CASSQYPQGFSSGNTIYF. The nucleotide sequence reads TGTGCCAGCAGCCAATATCCCCAGGGGTTTAGCTCTGGAAACACCATATATTTT.